A single sample gave rise to the 25 T cell receptor beta chains below, sequenced in a study of cytomegalovirus exposure and HLA in healthy donors. The PCR employed 60 Vbeta primers together with 13 Jbeta primers. Measured with immunoSEQ multiplex PCR; TCRdb has only the in-frame clones, and not every one. The top ten hold around 6.5% of the sample, which has approximately 81,000 clones, 60% to 80% seen once. Sequencing input: PBMCs. These receptors originate from a woman aged 45-65 years in good health and CMV-seropositive.

The chain combines TRBV27 with TRBJ2-1; 7 bases line up with TRBD1. This CDR3 comprises 16 residues. With V trimmed by 5 bases and J by 4 bases, 11 bases remained unmatched. Germline CDR1 MNHEY, CDR2 SMNVEV (reference sequence). The CDR3 DNA reads TGTGCCAGCAGTCCCGGGCAGGGGGAACGGTACAATGAGCAGTTCTTC. It is translated as CASSPGQGERYNEQFF.

This clone was seen only a few times. The V call is TRBV18, the J call TRBJ1-4; TRBD1 agrees at 7 bases. Losses at the gene ends were 6 bases for V and 8 bases for J; bases not matched to a gene: 6. Germline values: CDR1 KGHSH, CDR2 LQKENI. CDR3 size: 13 residues. The DNA of the CDR3 is TGTGCCAGCTCGACGGGACAGAACGAAAAACTGTTTTTT. This codes for CASSTGQNEKLFF.

The genes are TRBV7-8 and TRBJ2-5; 10 bases match TRBD1. Germline V gene lookup returns CDR1 SGHVS and CDR2 FQNEAQ. The CDR3 runs to 14 residues. J gave up 5 bases and V 4 bases, and 4 bases lay outside the gene matches. The CDR3 reads CASSSTGGAETQYF. In nucleotides, the CDR3 is TGTGCCAGCAGCTCGACAGGGGGCGCGGAGACCCAGTACTTC. The full variable domain, rest sourced from reference TRBV7-8 and TRBJ2-5, is GAGVSQSPRYKVAKRGQDVALRCDPISGHVSLFWYQQALGQGPEFLTYFQNEAQLDKSGLPSDRFFAERPEGSVSTLKIQRTQQEDSAVYLCASSSTGGAETQYFGPGTRLLVL.

The chain couples TRBV5-4 to TRBJ2-7; TRBD2 might be the D (5 bases). Germline V CDR1 and CDR2: SGHNT, YYREEE (reference sequence). The CDR3 consists of 14 residues. The V gene lost 3 bases and the J gene lost 5 bases, with 15 bases spanning the gap. The CDR3 DNA reads as TGTGCCAGCAGCTCGGCCGGGAAACTGGACGAGCAGTACTTC. Residues: CASSSAGKLDEQYF.

V and J are TRBV6-1 and TRBJ2-1, with D maybe TRBD1 (5 bases). V gave up 4 bases and J gave up 3 bases, with 13 bases separating them. The germline gives CDR1 MNHNS, CDR2 SASEGT. The length of the CDR3 is 15 residues. CDR3 nucleotides: TGTGCCAGCAGTGTCCAGGGATCTCTCTACAATGAGCAGTTCTTC. It specifies CASSVQGSLYNEQFF.

The chain uses TRBV18 and TRBJ2-1; the match to TRBD2 covers 9 bases. The germline V gene has CDR1 KGHSH and CDR2 LQKENI. This CDR3 region has 14 residues. J was trimmed by 6 bases and V by 3 bases; bases with no gene match: 3. In nucleotides, the CDR3 is TGTGCCAGCTCACCTAGCGGGAGTCTCAATGAGCAGTTCTTC. As protein: CASSPSGSLNEQFF. The variable domain in full, completed from reference TRBV18 and TRBJ2-1, reads NAGVMQNPRHLVRRRGQEARLRCSPMKGHSHVYWYRQLPEEGLKFMVYLQKENIIDESGMPKERFSAEFPKEGPSILRIQQVVRGDSAAYFCASSPSGSLNEQFFGPGTRLTVL.

V and J are TRBV10-3 and TRBJ1-5; 9 positions match TRBD1. This CDR3 region has 15 residues. Unmatched junction bases numbered 2, after V lost 2 bases and J lost 3 bases. Germline V gene sequence: CDR1 ENHRY, CDR2 SYGVKD. The CDR3 DNA is TGTGCCATCAGTGAGGGACAGGGGTTCAATCAGCCCCAGCATTTT. This gives the protein CAISEGQGFNQPQHF.

The CDR3 spells CASRPRAGAYEQYF. The CDR3 nucleotides read TGTGCCAGCAGACCGAGGGCGGGAGCCTACGAGCAGTACTTC. This chain links TRBV27 with TRBJ2-7; 7 nucleotides match TRBD2. Germline values: CDR1 MNHEY, CDR2 SMNVEV (reference sequence). The length of the CDR3 is 14 residues. V lost 6 bases to trimming and J lost 2 bases; unmatched junction nucleotides: 7.

V gene TRBV9 combines with J gene TRBJ2-2; 9 bases line up with TRBD2. The CDR3 is 15 residues long. The ends lost 3 bases at V and 2 bases at J; junction bases unmatched: 2. The germline gives CDR1 SGDLS, CDR2 YYNGEE. The CDR3 loop is CASSATSGNTGELFF. Here the CDR3 DNA reads TGTGCCAGCAGCGCGACTAGCGGAAACACCGGGGAGCTGTTTTTT.

This clone was seen a handful of times. This chain joins TRBV5-6 and TRBJ2-5; a weak D match, TRBD2 (6 bases). Between the trimmed V and J ends, which lost 3 bases and 5 bases, there was a span of 17 bases. Germline CDR1 SGHDT, CDR2 YYEEEE. The CDR3 contains 15 residues. The CDR3 region has the DNA TGTGCCAGCAGCTGGCCGGGACTGGATGTGGAGACCCAGTACTTC. Its translation: CASSWPGLDVETQYF.

The rearrangement links TRBV4-2 to TRBJ2-3, with 10 positions matching TRBD2. The V gene's germline CDR1 is LGHNA and CDR2 YNFKEQ. The CDR3 contains 16 residues. Losses at the gene ends were 4 bases for V and 0 bases for J; bases not matched to a gene: 4. The CDR3 loop reads CASSPLAGVSTDTQYF. DNA of the CDR3: TGTGCCAGCAGCCCTCTAGCGGGGGTAAGCACAGATACGCAGTATTTT.

V gene TRBV7-6 combines with J gene TRBJ2-7; D possibly corresponds to TRBD2 (7 bases). V was clipped by 5 bases and J by 1 base, with 15 bases between them. The CDR3 is 15 residues long. Germline CDR1 is SGHVS and CDR2 is FNYEAQ. The DNA for the CDR3 is TGTGCCAGCAGCCCCGCCGGGGGGCTTTCCTACGAGCAGTACTTC. Protein: CASSPAGGLSYEQYF.

The chain links TRBV5-6 to TRBJ2-5; D may be TRBD1 (5 bases). The CDR3 consists of 16 residues. The germline CDR1 and CDR2 sequences are SGHDT and YYEEEE. Trimming took off 2 bases at V and 9 bases at J, with 23 bases between the two ends. The CDR3 sequence is CASSFPSSGGRAAQYF. The CDR3 DNA reads as TGTGCCAGCAGCTTCCCCTCTTCGGGCGGCAGGGCGGCCCAGTACTTC.

This CDR3 reads CASSLGTGDVSQQYF. The CDR3 DNA follows: TGTGCCAGCAGCTTAGGTACAGGGGATGTCAGTCAGCAGTACTTC. The genes are TRBV7-6 and TRBJ2-5, with 7 bases identical to TRBD1. The ends lost 1 base at V and 11 bases at J; junction bases unmatched: 13. The CDR3 covers 15 residues. CDR1 and CDR2 (germline): SGHVS, FNYEAQ.

The rearrangement joins TRBV7-3 to TRBJ1-2; D gene uncertain. The CDR3 has 13 residues. V lost 3 bases, J lost 5 bases, and 10 bases lay in between. CDR1 SGHTA and CDR2 FQGTGA come from the germline V gene. In DNA, the CDR3 is TGTGCCAGCAGCTTGGACTCGAGTTATGGCTACACCTTC. Translating gives CASSLDSSYGYTF.

The J gene is TRBJ2-2, the V gene TRBV7-9, with D perhaps matching TRBD1 (5 bases). The CDR3 totals 14 residues. Germline values: CDR1 SEHNR, CDR2 FQNEAQ (reference sequence). Trimming shortened V by 3 bases and J by 4 bases, and 9 bases separated the two germline ends. The CDR3 region is CASSFDGATGELFF. The DNA for the CDR3 is TGTGCCAGCAGCTTTGATGGGGCCACCGGGGAGCTGTTTTTT.

V gene TRBV19 combines with J gene TRBJ2-2, with TRBD2 matching over 7 bases. Per germline, CDR1 LNHDA and CDR2 SQIVND (reference sequence). This CDR3 is 16 amino acids long. Trimming at V came to 5 bases and at J to 6 bases, leaving 12 bases not matched to a gene. The CDR3, as DNA: TGTGCCAGTAGTCCGACAGTTCTAGCGGTTGCCGGGGAGCTGTTTTTT. This sequence encodes CASSPTVLAVAGELFF.

V and J are TRBV5-4 and TRBJ1-2, with 8 bases identical to TRBD1. This CDR3 spans 15 amino acids. Per the germline V gene, CDR1 is SGHNT and CDR2 is YYREEE (reference sequence). V dropped 0 bases and J dropped 3; count of bases not matched to a gene: 4. The CDR3 bases are TGTGCCAGCAGCTTGGAGCCGGGACAGGACTATGGCTACACCTTC. Translated, it gives CASSLEPGQDYGYTF.

This chain connects TRBV6-5 to TRBJ2-7, with 7 bases identical to TRBD2. The V gene's germline CDR1 is MNHEY and CDR2 SVGAGI. V lost 8 bases, J lost 2 bases, and 9 bases stayed unmatched. This CDR3 has 14 amino acids. CDR3 DNA: TGTGCCAGCCGGATAACGGCGGGGGCCTACGAGCAGTACTTC. Translating it yields CASRITAGAYEQYF.

CDR3: CASTGVGPQHF. The CDR3 DNA is TGTGCCAGTACGGGGGTTGGCCCCCAGCATTTT. The chain is built from TRBV2 and TRBJ1-5; weak D call: TRBD1 (5 bases). V lost 9 bases and J lost 10, with 13 bases in between. Germline V gives CDR1 SNHLY, CDR2 FYNNEI. The CDR3 is 11 amino acids.

The chain combines TRBV7-8 with TRBJ1-3; possible D gene TRBD1, 6 bases. V was clipped by 5 bases and J by 0 bases, with 20 bases between them. The CDR3 length is 18 residues. Germline V CDR1 and CDR2: SGHVS, FQNEAQ. The CDR3 region is CASSQDSLARSSGNTIYF. As DNA, the CDR3 is TGTGCCAGCAGCCAGGACAGTCTCGCCCGGTCCTCTGGAAACACCATATATTTT.

This chain joins TRBV7-2 and TRBJ2-5, with 7 bases matching TRBD2. The germline CDR1 and CDR2 sequences are SGHTA and FQGNSA. The CDR3 totals 15 residues. V lost 2 bases and J lost 5; bases outside the gene matches: 8. The CDR3 sequence: CASSLYGSGLETQYF. CDR3 coding DNA: TGTGCCAGCAGCTTATATGGTAGCGGGCTGGAGACCCAGTACTTC.

The V call is TRBV5-1, the J call TRBJ2-1; 7 nucleotides align to TRBD1. With V trimmed by 4 bases and J by 6 bases, 4 bases remained unmatched. The V gene's germline CDR1 is SGHRS and CDR2 YFSETQ. CDR3 length: 13 residues. The CDR3 nucleotides read TGCGCCAGCAGCCAGGGGACAGCCAATGAGCAGTTCTTC. Amino acids: CASSQGTANEQFF.

This CDR3 is CASSEERVGEAFF. The CDR3 DNA sequence: TGTGCCAGCAGTGAGGAGAGGGTGGGTGAAGCTTTCTTT. The V and J genes are TRBV2 and TRBJ1-1; D ambiguous. V dropped 3 bases and J dropped 7 bases, with 12 bases sitting between them. Germline V gene lookup returns CDR1 SNHLY and CDR2 FYNNEI. The CDR3 totals 13 residues.

The chain has TRBV9 and TRBJ1-1; D might be TRBD1 (6 bases). The CDR3 is 14 residues long. Germline CDR1 reads SGDLS; CDR2 reads YYNGEE. V was clipped by 3 bases and J by 3 bases, with 12 bases between them. CDR3 residues: CASSATGTHTEAFF. Written as DNA, the CDR3 is TGTGCCAGCAGCGCCACAGGGACGCACACTGAAGCTTTCTTT.